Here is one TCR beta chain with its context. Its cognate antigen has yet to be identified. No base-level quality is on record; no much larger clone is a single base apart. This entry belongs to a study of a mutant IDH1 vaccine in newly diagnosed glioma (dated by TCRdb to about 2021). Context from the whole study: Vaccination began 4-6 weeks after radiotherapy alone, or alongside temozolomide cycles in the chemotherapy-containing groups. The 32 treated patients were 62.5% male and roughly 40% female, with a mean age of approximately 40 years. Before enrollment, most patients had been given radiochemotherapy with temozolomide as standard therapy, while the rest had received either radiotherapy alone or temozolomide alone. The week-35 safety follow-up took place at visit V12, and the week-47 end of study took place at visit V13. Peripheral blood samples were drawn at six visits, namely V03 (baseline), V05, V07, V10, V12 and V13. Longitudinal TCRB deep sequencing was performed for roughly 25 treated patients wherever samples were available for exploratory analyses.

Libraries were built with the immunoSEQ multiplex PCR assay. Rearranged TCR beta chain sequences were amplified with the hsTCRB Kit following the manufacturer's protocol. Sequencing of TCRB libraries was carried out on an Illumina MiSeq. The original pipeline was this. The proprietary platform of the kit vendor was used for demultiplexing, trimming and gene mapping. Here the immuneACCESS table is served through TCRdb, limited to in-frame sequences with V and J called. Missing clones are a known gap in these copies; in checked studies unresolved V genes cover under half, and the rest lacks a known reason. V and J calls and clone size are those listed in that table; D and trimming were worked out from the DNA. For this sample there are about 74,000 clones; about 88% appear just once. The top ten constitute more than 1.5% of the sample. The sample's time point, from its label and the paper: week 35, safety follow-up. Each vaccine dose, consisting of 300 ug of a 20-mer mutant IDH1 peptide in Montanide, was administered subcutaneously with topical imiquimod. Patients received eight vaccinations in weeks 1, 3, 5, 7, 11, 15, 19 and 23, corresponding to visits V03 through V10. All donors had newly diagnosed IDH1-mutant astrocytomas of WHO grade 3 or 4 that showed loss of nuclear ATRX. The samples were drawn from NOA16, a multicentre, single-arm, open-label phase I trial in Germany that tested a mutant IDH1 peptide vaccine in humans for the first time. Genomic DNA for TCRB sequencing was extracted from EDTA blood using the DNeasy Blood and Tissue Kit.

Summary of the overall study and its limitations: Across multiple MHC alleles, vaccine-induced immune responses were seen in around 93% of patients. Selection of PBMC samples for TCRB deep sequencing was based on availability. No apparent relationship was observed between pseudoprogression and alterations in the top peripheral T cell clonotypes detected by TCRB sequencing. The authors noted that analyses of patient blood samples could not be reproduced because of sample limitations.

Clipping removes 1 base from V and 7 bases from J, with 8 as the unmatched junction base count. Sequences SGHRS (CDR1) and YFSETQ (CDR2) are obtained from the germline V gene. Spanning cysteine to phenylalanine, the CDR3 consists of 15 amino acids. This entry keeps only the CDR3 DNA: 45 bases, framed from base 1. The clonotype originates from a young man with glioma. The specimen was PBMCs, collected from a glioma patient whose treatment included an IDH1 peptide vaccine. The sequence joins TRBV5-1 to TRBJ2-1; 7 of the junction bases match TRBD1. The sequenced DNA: TGCGCCAGCAGCTTGAAGACAGGGTATGGGAATGAGCAGTTCTTC. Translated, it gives CASSLKTGYGNEQFF.